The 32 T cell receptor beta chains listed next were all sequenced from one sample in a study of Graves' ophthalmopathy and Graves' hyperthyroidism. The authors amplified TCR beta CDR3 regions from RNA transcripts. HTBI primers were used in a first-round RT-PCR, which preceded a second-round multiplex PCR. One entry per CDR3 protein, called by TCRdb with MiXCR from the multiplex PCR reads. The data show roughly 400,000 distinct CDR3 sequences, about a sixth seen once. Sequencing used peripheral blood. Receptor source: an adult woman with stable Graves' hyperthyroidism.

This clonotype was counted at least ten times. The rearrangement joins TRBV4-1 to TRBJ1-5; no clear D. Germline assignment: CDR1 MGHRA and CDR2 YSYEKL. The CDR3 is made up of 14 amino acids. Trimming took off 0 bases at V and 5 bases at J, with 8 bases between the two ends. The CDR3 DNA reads TGCGCCAGCAGCCAAGAAGCCCCGGATCAGCCCCAGCATTTT. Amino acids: CASSQEAPDQPQHF.

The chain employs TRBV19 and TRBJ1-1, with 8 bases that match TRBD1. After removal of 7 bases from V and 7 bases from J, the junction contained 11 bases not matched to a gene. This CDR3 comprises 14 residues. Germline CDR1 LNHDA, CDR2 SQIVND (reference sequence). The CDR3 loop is CASIQTGGAGEAFF. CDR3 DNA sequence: TGTGCCAGTATCCAAACAGGGGGTGCTGGTGAAGCTTTCTTT.

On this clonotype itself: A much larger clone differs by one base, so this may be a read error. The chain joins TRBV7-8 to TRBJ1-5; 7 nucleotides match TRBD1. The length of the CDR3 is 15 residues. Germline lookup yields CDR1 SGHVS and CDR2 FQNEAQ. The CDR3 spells CASSPEGTVNQPQQF. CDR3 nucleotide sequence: TGTGCCAGCAGCCCCGAGGGGACAGTCAATCAGCCCCAGCAGTTT.

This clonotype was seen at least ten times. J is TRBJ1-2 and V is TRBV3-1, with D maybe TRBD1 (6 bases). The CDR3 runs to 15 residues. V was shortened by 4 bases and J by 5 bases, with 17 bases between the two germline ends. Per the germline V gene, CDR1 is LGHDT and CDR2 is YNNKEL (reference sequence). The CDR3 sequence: CASSREAGAWYGYTF. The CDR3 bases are TGTGCCAGCAGCCGCGAGGCGGGGGCATGGTATGGCTACACCTTC. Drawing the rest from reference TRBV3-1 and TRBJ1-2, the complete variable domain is DTAVSQTPKYLVTQMGNDKSIKCEQNLGHDTMYWYKQDSKKFLKIMFSYNNKELIINETVPNRFSPKSPDKAHLNLHINSLELGDSAVYFCASSREAGAWYGYTFGSGTRLTVV.

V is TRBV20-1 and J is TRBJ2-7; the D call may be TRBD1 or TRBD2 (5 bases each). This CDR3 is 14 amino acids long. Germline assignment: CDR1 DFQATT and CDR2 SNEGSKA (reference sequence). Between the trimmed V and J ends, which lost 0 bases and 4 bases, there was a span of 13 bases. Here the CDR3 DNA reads TGCAGTGCTAGAGACGAGGGGCGCGGGTACGAGCAGTACTTC. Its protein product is CSARDEGRGYEQYF.

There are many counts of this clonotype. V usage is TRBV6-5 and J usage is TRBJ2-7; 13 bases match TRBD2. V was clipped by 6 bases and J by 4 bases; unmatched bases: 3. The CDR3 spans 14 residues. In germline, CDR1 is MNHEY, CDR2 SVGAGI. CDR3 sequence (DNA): TGTGCCAGCAGACGGACTAGCGGGAGTTACGAGCAGTACTTC. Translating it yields CASRRTSGSYEQYF.

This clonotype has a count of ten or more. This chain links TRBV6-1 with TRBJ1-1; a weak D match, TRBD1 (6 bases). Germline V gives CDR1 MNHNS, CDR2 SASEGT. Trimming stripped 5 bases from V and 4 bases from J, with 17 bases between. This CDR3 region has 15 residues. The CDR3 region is CASSQGRTLPTEAFF. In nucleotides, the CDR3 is TGTGCCAGCAGTCAGGGGCGGACTCTGCCCACTGAAGCTTTCTTT.

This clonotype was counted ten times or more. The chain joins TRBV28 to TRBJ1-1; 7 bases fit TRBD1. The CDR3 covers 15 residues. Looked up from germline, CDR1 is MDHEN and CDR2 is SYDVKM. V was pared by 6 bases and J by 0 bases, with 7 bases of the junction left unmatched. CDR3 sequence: CASRKQQGMNTEAFF. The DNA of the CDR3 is TGTGCCAGCAGAAAACAACAGGGGATGAACACTGAAGCTTTCTTT.

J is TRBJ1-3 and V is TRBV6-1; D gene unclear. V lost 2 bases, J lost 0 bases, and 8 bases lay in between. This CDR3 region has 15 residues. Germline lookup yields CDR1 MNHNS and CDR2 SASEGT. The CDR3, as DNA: TGTGCCAGCAGTGAATGGGGAGGCTCTGGAAACACCATATATTTT. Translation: CASSEWGGSGNTIYF.

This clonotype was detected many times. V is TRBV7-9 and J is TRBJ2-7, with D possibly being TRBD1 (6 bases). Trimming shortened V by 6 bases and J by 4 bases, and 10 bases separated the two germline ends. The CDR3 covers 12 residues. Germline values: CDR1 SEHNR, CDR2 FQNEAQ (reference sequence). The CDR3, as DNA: TGTGCCAGCAGGATACAGGGATACGAGCAGTACTTC. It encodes CASRIQGYEQYF.

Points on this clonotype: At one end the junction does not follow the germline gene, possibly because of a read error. CDR3 sequence (DNA): TGTGCCAGCGGAGAGCAGGGGGTCATGAACACTGATGCTTTCTTT. It translates to CASGEQGVMNTDAFF. This chain links TRBV6-1 with TRBJ1-1, with 7 bases matching TRBD1. This CDR3 contains 15 residues. CDR1 and CDR2 (germline): MNHNS, SASEGT.

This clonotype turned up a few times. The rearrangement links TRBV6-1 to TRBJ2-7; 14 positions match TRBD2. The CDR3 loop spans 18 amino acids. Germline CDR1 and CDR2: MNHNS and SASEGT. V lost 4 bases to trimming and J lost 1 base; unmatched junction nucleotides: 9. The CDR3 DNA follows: TGTGCCAGCAGTGGCCTGACTAGCGGGAGGGCCGTTTCCTACGAGCAGTACTTC. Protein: CASSGLTSGRAVSYEQYF.

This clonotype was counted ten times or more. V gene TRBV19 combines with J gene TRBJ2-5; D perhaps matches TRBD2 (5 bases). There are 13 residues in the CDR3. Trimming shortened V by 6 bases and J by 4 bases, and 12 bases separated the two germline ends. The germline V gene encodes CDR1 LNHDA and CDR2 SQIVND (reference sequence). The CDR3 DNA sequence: TGTGCCAGTAGACGGACGGGGAGAGAGACCCAGTACTTC. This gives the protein CASRRTGRETQYF.

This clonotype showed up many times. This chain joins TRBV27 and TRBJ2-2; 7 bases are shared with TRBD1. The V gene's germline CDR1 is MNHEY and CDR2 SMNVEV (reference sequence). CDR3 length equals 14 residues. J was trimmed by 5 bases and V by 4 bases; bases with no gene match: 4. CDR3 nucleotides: TGTGCCAGCAGTTGGGGACAGCGGACCGGGGAGCTGTTTTTT. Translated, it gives CASSWGQRTGELFF.

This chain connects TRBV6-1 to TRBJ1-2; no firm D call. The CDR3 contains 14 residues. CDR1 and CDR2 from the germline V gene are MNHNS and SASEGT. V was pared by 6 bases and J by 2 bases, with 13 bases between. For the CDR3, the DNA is TGTGCCAGCAGCCCATACGCCGGGAACTATGGCTACACCTTC. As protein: CASSPYAGNYGYTF.

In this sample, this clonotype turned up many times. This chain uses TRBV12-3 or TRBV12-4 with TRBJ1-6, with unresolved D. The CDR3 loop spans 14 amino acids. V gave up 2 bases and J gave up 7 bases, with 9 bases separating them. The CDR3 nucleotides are TGTGCCAGCAGTTTATCAGTTACCAATTCACCCCTCCACTTT. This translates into CASSLSVTNSPLHF.

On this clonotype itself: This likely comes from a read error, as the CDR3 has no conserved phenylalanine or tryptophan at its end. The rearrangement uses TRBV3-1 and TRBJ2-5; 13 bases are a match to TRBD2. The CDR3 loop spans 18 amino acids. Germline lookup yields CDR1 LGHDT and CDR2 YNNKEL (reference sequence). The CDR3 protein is CASIQARTSGSYRETQYV. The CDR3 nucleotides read TGTGCCAGCATCCAAGCGAGGACTAGCGGGAGTTATAGAGAGACCCAGTACGTC.

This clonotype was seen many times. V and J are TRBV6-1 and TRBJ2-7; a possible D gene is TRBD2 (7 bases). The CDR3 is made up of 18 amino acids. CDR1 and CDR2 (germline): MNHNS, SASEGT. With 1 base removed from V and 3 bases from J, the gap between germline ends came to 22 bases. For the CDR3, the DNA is TGTGCCAGCAGTGAAGGCACAGGGAGGGGGGCGGCAGTCTACGAGCAGTACTTC. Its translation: CASSEGTGRGAAVYEQYF.

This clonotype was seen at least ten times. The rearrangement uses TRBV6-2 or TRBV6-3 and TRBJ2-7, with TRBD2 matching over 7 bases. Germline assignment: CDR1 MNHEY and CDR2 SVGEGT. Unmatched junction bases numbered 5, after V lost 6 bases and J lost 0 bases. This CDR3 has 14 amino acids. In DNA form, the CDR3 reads TGTGCCAGCAGACACCGGGACTACTCCTACGAGCAGTACTTC. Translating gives CASRHRDYSYEQYF.

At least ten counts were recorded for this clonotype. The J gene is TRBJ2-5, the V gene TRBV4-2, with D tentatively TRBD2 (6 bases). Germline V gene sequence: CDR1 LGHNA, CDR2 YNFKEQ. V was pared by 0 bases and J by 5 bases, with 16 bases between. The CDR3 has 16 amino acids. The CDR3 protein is CASSQDPQRRDETQYF. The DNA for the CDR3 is TGTGCCAGCAGCCAAGATCCCCAGCGGAGGGATGAGACCCAGTACTTC.

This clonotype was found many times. The CDR3 here is CASSLRGGSNQPQHF. In DNA, the CDR3 is TGTGCCAGCAGTTTAAGGGGAGGCAGCAATCAGCCCCAGCATTTT. V is TRBV12-3 or TRBV12-4 and J is TRBJ1-5; perhaps TRBD1 as D (5 bases). This CDR3 is 15 amino acids long. The V end was cut by 2 bases, the J end by 1 base, with 9 bases between.

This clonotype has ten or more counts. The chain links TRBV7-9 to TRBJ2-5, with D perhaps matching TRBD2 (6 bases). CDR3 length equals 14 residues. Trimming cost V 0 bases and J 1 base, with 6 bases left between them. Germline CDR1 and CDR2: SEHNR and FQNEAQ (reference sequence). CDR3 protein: CASSLASGQETQYF. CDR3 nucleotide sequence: TGTGCCAGCAGCTTAGCTAGCGGCCAAGAGACCCAGTACTTC.

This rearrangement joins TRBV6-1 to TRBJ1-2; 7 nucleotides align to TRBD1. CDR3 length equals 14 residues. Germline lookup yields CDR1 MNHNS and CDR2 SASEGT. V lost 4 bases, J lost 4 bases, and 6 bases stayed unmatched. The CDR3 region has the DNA TGTGCCAGCAGTGCCCGGGACAGTCTCTATGGCTACACCTTC. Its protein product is CASSARDSLYGYTF.

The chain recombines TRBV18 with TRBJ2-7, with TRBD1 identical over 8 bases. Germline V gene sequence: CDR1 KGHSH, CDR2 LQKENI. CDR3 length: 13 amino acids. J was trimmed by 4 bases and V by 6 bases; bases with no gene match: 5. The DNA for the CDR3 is TGTGCCAGCTCGAGGACAGGGAAATACGAGCAGTACTTC. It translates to CASSRTGKYEQYF.

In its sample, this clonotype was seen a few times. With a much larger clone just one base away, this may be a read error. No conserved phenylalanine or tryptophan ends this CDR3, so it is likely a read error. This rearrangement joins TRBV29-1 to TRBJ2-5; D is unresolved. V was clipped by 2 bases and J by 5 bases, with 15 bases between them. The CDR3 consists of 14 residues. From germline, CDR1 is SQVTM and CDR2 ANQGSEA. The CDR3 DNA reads TGCAGCGTTGAACCGAGGTCCCGGTGGGAGACCCAGTACTCC. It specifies CSVEPRSRWETQYS.

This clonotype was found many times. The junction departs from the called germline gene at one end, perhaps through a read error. CDR3 sequence: CACSQGVRGYTF. CDR3 coding DNA: TGTGCCTGTAGTCAGGGGGTTCGAGGCTACACCTTC. V is TRBV19 and J is TRBJ1-2; 7 nucleotides agree with TRBD1. The length of the CDR3 is 12 residues. Germline CDR1 and CDR2: LNHDA and SQIVND (reference sequence). Combining the CDR3 with reference TRBV19 and TRBJ1-2 gives the whole variable domain DGGITQSPKYLFRKEGQNVTLSCEQNLNHDAMYWYRQDPGQGLRLIYYSQIVNDFQKGDIAEGYSVSREKKESFPLTVTSAQKNPTAFYLCACSQGVRGYTFGSGTRLTVV.

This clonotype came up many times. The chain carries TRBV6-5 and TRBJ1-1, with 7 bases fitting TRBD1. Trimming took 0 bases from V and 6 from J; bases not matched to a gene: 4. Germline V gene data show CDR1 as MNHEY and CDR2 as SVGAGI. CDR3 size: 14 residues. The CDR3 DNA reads TGTGCCAGCAGTTACTCTAACAGGGGATCTGAAGCTTTCTTT. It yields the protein CASSYSNRGSEAFF.

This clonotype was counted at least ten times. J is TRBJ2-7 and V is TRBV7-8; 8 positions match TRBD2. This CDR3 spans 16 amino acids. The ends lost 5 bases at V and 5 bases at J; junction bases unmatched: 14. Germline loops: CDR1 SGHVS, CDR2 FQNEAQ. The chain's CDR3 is CASSPYPRSGIDEQYF. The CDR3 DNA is TGTGCCAGCAGCCCATACCCCCGTAGCGGGATCGACGAGCAGTACTTC.

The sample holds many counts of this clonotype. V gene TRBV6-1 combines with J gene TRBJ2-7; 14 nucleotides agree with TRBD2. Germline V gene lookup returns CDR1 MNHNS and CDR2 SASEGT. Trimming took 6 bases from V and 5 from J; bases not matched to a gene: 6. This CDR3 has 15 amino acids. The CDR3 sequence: CASRRLAGGPHEQYF. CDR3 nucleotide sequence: TGTGCCAGCAGGCGACTAGCGGGAGGGCCCCACGAGCAGTACTTC.

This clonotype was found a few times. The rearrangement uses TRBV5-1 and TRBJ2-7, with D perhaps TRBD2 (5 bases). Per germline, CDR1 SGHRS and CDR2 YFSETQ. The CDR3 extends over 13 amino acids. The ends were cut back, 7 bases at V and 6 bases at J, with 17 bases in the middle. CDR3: CASGPGVAGEQYF. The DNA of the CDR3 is TGCGCCAGCGGACCCGGGGTCGCAGGCGAGCAGTACTTC.

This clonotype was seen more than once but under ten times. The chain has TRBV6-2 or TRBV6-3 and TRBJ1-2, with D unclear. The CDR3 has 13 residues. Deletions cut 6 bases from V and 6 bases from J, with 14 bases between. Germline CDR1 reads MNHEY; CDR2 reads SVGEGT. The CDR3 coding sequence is TGTGCCAGCAGAAAAGCGTCAGGTGATGGCTACACCTTC. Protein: CASRKASGDGYTF.

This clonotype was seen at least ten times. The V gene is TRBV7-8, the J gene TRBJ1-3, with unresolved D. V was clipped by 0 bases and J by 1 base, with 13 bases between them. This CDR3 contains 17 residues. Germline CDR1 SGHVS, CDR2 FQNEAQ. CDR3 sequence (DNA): TGTGCCAGCAGCTTAGCGAGGATAGCCGTATCTGGAAACACCATATATTTT. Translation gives CASSLARIAVSGNTIYF.